The 13 T cell receptor beta chains presented below share a single source sample, sequenced in a study of tumor-infiltrating lymphocytes in primary liver carcinoma. The authors made TCR beta cDNA from around 500 ng total RNA with a constant-region primer. A slightly modified ARM-PCR protocol with three nested multiplex PCR rounds produced these TCR beta libraries. The study ran its first two PCR rounds for 9 to 10 cycles each, using TRBV1-TRBV30 forward primers and a C-beta reverse primer. Using its own MiXCR run on the multiplex PCR reads, TCRdb lists one record per CDR3 protein. This repertoire shows about 97,000 distinct CDR3 sequences, about 62% found once; its top ten account for roughly 12%. Co-extraction of both nucleic acids (RNA and DNA) used roughly 20-33 mg of unsorted bulk tissue. The sequenced sample consisted of liver tumor tissue from sampling region 2. Subset here: tumor region T2, inferior pole. Receptor source: a woman in her fifties or sixties with primary liver carcinoma and hepatitis B virus infection.

The chain joins TRBV28 to TRBJ2-4; possibly TRBD1 or TRBD2 for D (5 bases each). The CDR3 totals 11 residues. Germline values: CDR1 MDHEN, CDR2 SYDVKM. V lost 6 bases and J 13 bases, leaving 13 bases between the germline ends. Here the CDR3 DNA reads TGTGCCAGCAGCGCAGGGAGTGGGCAGTACTTC. It specifies CASSAGSGQYF.

Regarding this clonotype: The CDR3 end shows no conserved phenylalanine or tryptophan, and so a read error is likely. J is TRBJ2-4 and V is TRBV11-2; 14 bases are shared with TRBD2. The CDR3 sequence is 19 residues long. Germline V gene data show CDR1 as SGHAT and CDR2 as FQNNGV. This chain's CDR3 is CASSPRLAGGSRIKNNQYL. DNA of the CDR3: TGTGCCAGCAGCCCTCGACTAGCGGGAGGGTCTCGGATCAAAAACAATCAGTACCTC.

About this clonotype: The junction departs from the called germline gene at one end, perhaps through a read error. The chain combines TRBV7-9 with TRBJ1-2; weak D call: TRBD1 (5 bases). CDR1 and CDR2 (germline): SEHNR, FQNEAQ (reference sequence). The CDR3 is 16 amino acids. The CDR3 DNA reads as TGTGCCAGCGGCTTAAGAGACGGGTTGGCAGGGTATGGCTACACCTTC. This encodes CASGLRDGLAGYGYTF.

Concerning this clonotype itself: The junction departs from the called germline gene at one end, perhaps through a read error. The V and J genes are TRBV11-1 and TRBJ2-7, with 10 bases that match TRBD1. Per germline, CDR1 SGHAT and CDR2 FQDESV (reference sequence). The CDR3 runs 17 residues. The CDR3 DNA follows: TGTGCCAGCAGCCGGTCCGCGGGGACAGGGGAAATCTACGAACAGTACTTC. It codes for CASSRSAGTGEIYEQYF.

This clonotype has a count of ten or more. V is TRBV4-1 and J is TRBJ2-1; TRBD1 matches at 7 bases. This CDR3 region has 16 residues. From germline, CDR1 is MGHRA and CDR2 YSYEKL. With V trimmed by 0 bases and J by 6 bases, 8 bases remained unmatched. CDR3 nucleotides: TGCGCCAGCAGCCAAGAGGGGACAGCCCTGATCAATGAGCAGTTCTTC. It translates to CASSQEGTALINEQFF.

This clonotype rates as medium-sized (0.01 to 0.1%). The chain has TRBV29-1 and TRBJ2-1; 11 nucleotides match TRBD2. V lost 1 base to trimming and J lost 5 bases; unmatched junction nucleotides: 1. The germline V gene encodes CDR1 SQVTM and CDR2 ANQGSEA. This CDR3 comprises 14 residues. In DNA form, the CDR3 reads TGCAGCGTTGAAGGGACTAGCGGGCACAATGAGCAGTTCTTC. Its translation is CSVEGTSGHNEQFF.

The rearrangement links TRBV6-5 to TRBJ1-4; no reliable D call. The germline gives CDR1 MNHEY, CDR2 SVGAGI. V lost 8 bases, J lost 6 bases, and 19 bases lay in between. This CDR3 comprises 15 residues. CDR3 DNA: TGTGCCAGCGCCCTAGCAACACTTAGGGATGAAAAACTGTTTTTT. It encodes CASALATLRDEKLFF.

As regards this clonotype: The junction and the germline gene differ at one end; a read error may be behind it. The V gene is TRBV11-3, the J gene TRBJ2-1, with D maybe TRBD1 (6 bases). The germline CDR1 and CDR2 sequences are SGHNT and YENEEA. The CDR3 runs 15 residues. The CDR3 DNA sequence: TGTGCCAGTAGCTTAGGGGGTGTCCGACGAGACGAGCAGCCCTTC. This translates into CASSLGGVRRDEQPF.

The chain couples TRBV6-5 to TRBJ1-1, with D hard to call. V dropped 7 bases and J dropped 1 base, with 13 bases sitting between them. In germline, CDR1 is MNHEY, CDR2 SVGAGI. This CDR3 is built from 14 residues. The CDR3 sequence is CASKMTVANTEAFF. The CDR3 bases are TGTGCCAGCAAGATGACGGTGGCGAACACTGAAGCTTTCTTT.

Ten or more counts support this clonotype. This rearrangement joins TRBV14 to TRBJ2-2, with 10 bases identical to TRBD2. The CDR3 is made up of 15 amino acids. V was pared by 2 bases and J by 5 bases, with 2 bases of the junction left unmatched. The germline V gene has CDR1 SGHDN and CDR2 FVKESK. CDR3 residues: CASSQSGRVTGELFF. The CDR3 region has the DNA TGTGCCAGCAGCCAAAGCGGGAGGGTAACCGGGGAGCTGTTTTTT.

Note on this clonotype: As the CDR3 is not closed by the conserved phenylalanine or tryptophan, this likely results from a read error. The V call is TRBV6-5, the J call TRBJ2-3; 7 nucleotides align to TRBD2. Germline CDR1 MNHEY, CDR2 SVGAGI. CDR3 length: 16 amino acids. CDR3 nucleotides: TGTGCCAACAGTTACTCGAGCGGGAAGGGCAGAGATACGCAGTATTCT. It is translated as CANSYSSGKGRDTQYS.

A note on this clonotype: The conserved final phenylalanine or tryptophan is absent from the CDR3, which likely points to a read error. The DNA is left out, because the CDR3 cannot be placed on it with certainty; the CDR3 is given as TCRdb lists it. This CDR3 is CASRDEDRDTGELFL. This chain uses TRBV6-5 with TRBJ2-2. The CDR3 is 15 residues long, counting both termini. The germline V gene has CDR1 MNHEY and CDR2 SVGAGI.

This clonotype showed up just once. The junction does not match germline at one end; this may be a read error. CDR3 bases: TGTGCTAGCAGCTCGACGACTAGCGGGAACCGCAATGAGCAGTTCTTT. Its translation is CASSSTTSGNRNEQFF. V is TRBV11-1 and J is TRBJ2-1; 11 bases are a match to TRBD2. The germline CDR1 and CDR2 sequences are SGHAT and FQDESV (reference sequence). The CDR3 is made up of 16 amino acids.